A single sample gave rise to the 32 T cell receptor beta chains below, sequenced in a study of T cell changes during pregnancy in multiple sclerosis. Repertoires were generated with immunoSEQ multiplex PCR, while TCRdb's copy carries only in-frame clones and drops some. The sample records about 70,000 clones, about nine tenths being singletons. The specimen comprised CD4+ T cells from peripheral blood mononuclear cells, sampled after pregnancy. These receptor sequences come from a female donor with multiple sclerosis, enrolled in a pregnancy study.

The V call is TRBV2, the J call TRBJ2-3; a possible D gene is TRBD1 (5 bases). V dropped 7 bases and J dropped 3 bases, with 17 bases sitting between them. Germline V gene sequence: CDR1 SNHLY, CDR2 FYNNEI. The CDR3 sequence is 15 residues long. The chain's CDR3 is CASTTGWGWTDTQYF. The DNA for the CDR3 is TGTGCCAGCACCACCGGGTGGGGCTGGACAGATACGCAGTATTTT.

The CDR3 bases are TGTGCCAGTAGTCAGCAGACAGGGAAGGATGGCTACACCTTC. Translating it yields CASSQQTGKDGYTF. The chain uses TRBV19 and TRBJ1-2, with 7 bases that match TRBD1. From germline, CDR1 is LNHDA and CDR2 SQIVND (reference sequence). J was trimmed by 6 bases and V by 5 bases; bases with no gene match: 9. The CDR3 consists of 14 residues.

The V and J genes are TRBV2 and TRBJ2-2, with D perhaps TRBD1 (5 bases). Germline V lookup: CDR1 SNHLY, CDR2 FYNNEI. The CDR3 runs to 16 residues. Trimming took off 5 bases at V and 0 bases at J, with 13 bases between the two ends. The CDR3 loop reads CASSNLQGSNTGELFF. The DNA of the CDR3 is TGTGCCAGCAGTAATTTGCAGGGTTCGAACACCGGGGAGCTGTTTTTT.

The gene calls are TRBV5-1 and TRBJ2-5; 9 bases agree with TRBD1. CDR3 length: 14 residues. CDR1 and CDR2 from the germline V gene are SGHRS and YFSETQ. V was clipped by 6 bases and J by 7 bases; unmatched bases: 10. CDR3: CASTPGQGSATQYF. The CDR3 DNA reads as TGCGCCAGCACCCCGGGACAGGGTTCGGCGACCCAGTACTTC.

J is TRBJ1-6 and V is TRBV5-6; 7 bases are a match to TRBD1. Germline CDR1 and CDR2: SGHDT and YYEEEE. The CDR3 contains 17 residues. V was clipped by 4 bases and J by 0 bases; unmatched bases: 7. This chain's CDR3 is CASSVDRISSYNSPLHF. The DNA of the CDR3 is TGTGCCAGCAGCGTGGACAGGATCAGCTCCTATAATTCACCCCTCCACTTT.

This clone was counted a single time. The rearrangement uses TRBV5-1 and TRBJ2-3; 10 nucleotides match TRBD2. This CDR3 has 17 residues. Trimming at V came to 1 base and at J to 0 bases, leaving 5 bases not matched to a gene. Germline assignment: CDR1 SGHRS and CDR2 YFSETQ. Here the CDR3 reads CASSLWSGGVSTDTQYF. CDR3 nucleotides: TGCGCCAGCAGCTTGTGGAGCGGGGGGGTTAGCACAGATACGCAGTATTTT.

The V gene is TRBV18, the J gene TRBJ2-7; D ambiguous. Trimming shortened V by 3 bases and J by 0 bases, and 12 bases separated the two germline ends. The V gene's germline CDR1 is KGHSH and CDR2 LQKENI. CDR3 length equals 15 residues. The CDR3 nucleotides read TGTGCCAGCTCACCGTCAGGCCCTAACTCCTACGAGCAGTACTTC. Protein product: CASSPSGPNSYEQYF.

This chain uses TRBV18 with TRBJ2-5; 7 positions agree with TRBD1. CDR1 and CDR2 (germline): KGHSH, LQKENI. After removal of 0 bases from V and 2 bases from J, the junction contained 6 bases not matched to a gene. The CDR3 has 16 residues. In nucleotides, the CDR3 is TGTGCCAGCTCACCACCCCAGGGACAGATGCAAGAGACCCAGTACTTC. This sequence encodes CASSPPQGQMQETQYF. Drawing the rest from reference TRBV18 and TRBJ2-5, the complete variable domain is NAGVMQNPRHLVRRRGQEARLRCSPMKGHSHVYWYRQLPEEGLKFMVYLQKENIIDESGMPKERFSAEFPKEGPSILRIQQVVRGDSAAYFCASSPPQGQMQETQYFGPGTRLLVL.

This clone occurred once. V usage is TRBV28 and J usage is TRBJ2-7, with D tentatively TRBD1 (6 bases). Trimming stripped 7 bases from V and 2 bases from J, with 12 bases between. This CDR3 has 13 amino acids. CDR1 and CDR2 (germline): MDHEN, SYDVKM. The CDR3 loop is CASTPGQAYEQYF. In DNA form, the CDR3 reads TGTGCCAGCACCCCGGGACAAGCCTACGAGCAGTACTTC.

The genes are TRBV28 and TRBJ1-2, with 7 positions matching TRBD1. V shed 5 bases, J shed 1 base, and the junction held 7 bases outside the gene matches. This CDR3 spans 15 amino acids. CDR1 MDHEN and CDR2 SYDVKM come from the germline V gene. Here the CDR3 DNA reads TGTGCCAGCAGTCCCCGGACAGGCGTTAACTATGGCTACACCTTC. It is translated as CASSPRTGVNYGYTF.

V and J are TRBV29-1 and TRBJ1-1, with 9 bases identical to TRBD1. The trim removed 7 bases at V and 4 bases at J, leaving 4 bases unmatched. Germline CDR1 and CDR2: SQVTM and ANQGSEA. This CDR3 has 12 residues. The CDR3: CSAGQGGTEAFF. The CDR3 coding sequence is TGCAGCGCGGGACAGGGTGGCACTGAAGCTTTCTTT.

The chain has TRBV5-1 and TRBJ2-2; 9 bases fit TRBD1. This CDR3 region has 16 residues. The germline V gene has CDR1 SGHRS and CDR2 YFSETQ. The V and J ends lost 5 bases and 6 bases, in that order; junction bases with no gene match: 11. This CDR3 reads CASSLAPGTGSGELFF. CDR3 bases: TGCGCCAGCAGTCTGGCCCCCGGGACAGGGTCCGGGGAGCTGTTTTTT.

Here the CDR3 DNA reads TGTGCCAGCAGTGAAGGCGGGACAGGCACCGGGGAGCTGTTTTTT. Its translation: CASSEGGTGTGELFF. The V call is TRBV6-1, the J call TRBJ2-2, with TRBD1 matching over 8 bases. The CDR3 runs 15 residues. Looked up from germline, CDR1 is MNHNS and CDR2 is SASEGT. Unmatched junction bases numbered 2, after V lost 1 base and J lost 4 bases.

The CDR3 here is CASSPRGGQGAGELFF. For the CDR3, the DNA is TGTGCCAGCAGCCCCCGCGGGGGGCAGGGGGCCGGGGAGCTGTTTTTT. The chain couples TRBV11-3 to TRBJ2-2; weak D call: TRBD2 (8 bases). The germline CDR1 and CDR2 sequences are SGHNT and YENEEA. V lost 5 bases and J 6 bases, leaving 19 bases between the germline ends. There are 16 residues in the CDR3.

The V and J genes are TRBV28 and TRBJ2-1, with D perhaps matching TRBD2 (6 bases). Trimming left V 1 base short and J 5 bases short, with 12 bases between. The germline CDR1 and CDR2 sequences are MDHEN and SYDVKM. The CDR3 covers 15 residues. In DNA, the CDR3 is TGTGCCAGCAGTTTATCGGGAGAGCCCAACAATGAGCAGTTCTTC. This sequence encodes CASSLSGEPNNEQFF.

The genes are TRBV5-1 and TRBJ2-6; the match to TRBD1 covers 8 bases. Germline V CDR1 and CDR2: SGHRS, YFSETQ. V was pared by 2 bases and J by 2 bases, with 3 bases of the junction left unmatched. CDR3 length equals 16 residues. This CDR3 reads CASSLQGEAGANVLTF. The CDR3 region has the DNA TGCGCCAGCAGCTTACAGGGGGAGGCTGGGGCCAACGTCCTGACTTTC.

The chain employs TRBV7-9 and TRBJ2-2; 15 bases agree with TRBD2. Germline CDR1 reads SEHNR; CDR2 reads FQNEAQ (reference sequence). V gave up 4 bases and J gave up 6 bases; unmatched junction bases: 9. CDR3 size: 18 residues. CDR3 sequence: CASSSGLAGGQVAGELFF. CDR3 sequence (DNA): TGTGCCAGCAGCTCTGGACTAGCGGGGGGGCAAGTCGCCGGGGAGCTGTTTTTT.

In DNA form, the CDR3 reads TGTGCCTGGAGTCGGTACACCGGGGAGCTGTTTTTT. Translating it yields CAWSRYTGELFF. The J gene is TRBJ2-2, the V gene TRBV30; no clear D. The CDR3 contains 12 residues. V was pared by 2 bases and J by 3 bases, with 4 bases between. Germline CDR1 reads GTSNPN; CDR2 reads SVGIG (reference sequence).

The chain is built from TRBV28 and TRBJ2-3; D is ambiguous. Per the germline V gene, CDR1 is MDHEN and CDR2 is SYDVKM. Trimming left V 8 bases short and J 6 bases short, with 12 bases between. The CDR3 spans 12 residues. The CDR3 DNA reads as TGTGCCAGCGCTAGTACCACGGATACGCAGTATTTT. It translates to CASASTTDTQYF.

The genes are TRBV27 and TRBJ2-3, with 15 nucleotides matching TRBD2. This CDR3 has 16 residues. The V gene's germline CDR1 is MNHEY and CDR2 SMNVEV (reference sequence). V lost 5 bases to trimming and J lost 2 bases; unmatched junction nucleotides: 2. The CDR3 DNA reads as TGTGCCAGCAGTCGGACTAGCGGGAGGGACACAGATACGCAGTATTTT. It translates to CASSRTSGRDTDTQYF.

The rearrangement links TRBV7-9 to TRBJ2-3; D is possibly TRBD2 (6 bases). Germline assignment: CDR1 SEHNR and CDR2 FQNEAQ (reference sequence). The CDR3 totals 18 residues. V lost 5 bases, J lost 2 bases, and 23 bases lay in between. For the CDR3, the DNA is TGTGCCAGCAGCCATCGGGTCCCCTCGCGGGGAAACACAGATACGCAGTATTTT. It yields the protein CASSHRVPSRGNTDTQYF. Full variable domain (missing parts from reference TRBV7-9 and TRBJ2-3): DTGVSQNPRHKITKRGQNVTFRCDPISEHNRLYWYRQTLGQGPEFLTYFQNEAQLEKSRLLSDRFSAERPKGSFSTLEIQRTEQGDSAMYLCASSHRVPSRGNTDTQYFGPGTRLTVL.

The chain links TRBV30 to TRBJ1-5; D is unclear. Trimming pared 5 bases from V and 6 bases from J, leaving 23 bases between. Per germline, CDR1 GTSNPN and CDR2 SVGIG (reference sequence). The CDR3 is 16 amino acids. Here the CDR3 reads CAWEDPGPRGFQPQHF. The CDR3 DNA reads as TGTGCCTGGGAGGACCCCGGACCACGGGGATTTCAGCCCCAGCATTTT.

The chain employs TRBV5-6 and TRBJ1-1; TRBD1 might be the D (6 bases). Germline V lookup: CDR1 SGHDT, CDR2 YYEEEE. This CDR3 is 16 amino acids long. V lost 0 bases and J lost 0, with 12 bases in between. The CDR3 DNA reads TGTGCCAGCAGCTTGGTACCAGGGGCCATGAACACTGAAGCTTTCTTT. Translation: CASSLVPGAMNTEAFF.

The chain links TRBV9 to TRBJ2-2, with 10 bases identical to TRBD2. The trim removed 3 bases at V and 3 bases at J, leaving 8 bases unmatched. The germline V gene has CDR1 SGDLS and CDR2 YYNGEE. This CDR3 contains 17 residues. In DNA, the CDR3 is TGTGCCAGCAGCGCGCCCCCTAGCGGGAGTTACACCGGGGAGCTGTTTTTT. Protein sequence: CASSAPPSGSYTGELFF.

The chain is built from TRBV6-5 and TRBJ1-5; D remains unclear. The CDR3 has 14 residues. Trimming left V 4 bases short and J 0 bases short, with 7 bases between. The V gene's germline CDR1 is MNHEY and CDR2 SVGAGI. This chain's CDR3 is CASSLGDSNQPQHF. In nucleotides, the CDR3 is TGTGCCAGCAGTTTGGGAGATAGCAATCAGCCCCAGCATTTT.

The CDR3 here is CASSLNRIGSPYEQYF. The CDR3 nucleotides are TGTGCCAGCAGTTTAAATAGGATCGGGTCTCCCTACGAGCAGTACTTC. The genes are TRBV28 and TRBJ2-7; D is uncertain. V was clipped by 2 bases and J by 2 bases, with 16 bases between them. CDR1 is MDHEN, CDR2 SYDVKM, per germline. This CDR3 contains 16 residues.

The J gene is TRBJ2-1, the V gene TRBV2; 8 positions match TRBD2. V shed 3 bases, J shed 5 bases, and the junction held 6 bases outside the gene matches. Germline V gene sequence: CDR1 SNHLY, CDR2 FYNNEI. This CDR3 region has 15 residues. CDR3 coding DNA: TGTGCCAGCAGTGAGTGGGCGGGAGGTGACAATGAGCAGTTCTTC. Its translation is CASSEWAGGDNEQFF.

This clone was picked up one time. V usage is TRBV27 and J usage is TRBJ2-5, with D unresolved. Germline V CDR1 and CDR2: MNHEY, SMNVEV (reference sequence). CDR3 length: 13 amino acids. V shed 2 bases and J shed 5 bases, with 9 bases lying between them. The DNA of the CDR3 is TGTGCCAGCAGTTTAACGACCGGGGAGACCCAGTACTTC. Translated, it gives CASSLTTGETQYF.

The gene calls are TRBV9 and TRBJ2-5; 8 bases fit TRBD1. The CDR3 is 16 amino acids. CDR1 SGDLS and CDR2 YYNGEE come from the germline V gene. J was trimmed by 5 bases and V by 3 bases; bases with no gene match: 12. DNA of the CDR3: TGTGCCAGCAGCGCCTCCCTCGGGACAGGCGGGGAGACCCAGTACTTC. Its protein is CASSASLGTGGETQYF.

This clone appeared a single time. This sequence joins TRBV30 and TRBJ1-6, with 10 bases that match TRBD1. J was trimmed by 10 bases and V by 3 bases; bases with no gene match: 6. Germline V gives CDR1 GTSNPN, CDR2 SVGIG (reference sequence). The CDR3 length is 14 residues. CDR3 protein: CAWSEGQGSSPLHF. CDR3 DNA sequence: TGTGCCTGGAGCGAGGGACAGGGGAGCTCACCCCTCCACTTT.

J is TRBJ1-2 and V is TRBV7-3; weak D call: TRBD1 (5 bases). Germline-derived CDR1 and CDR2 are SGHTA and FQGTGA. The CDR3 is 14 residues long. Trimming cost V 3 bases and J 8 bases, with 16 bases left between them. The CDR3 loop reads CASSLSGAPVGYTF. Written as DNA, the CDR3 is TGTGCCAGCAGCTTGAGCGGGGCACCAGTCGGCTACACCTTC.

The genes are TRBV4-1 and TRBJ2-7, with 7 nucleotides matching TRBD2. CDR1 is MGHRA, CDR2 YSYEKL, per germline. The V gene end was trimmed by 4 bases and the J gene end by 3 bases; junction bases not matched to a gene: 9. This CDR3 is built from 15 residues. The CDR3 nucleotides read TGCGCCAGCAGCCCATACAGTGGGGGGGACTACGAGCAGTACTTC. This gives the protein CASSPYSGGDYEQYF.